The 6 T cell receptor beta chains in this list originate from one sample, sequenced in a study of blood T cell repertoires in COVID-19. Generated by immunoSEQ multiplex PCR, the TCRdb table keeps only in-frame clones and is missing some. Among approximately 300,000 clones, 80% to 90% were seen once, and the ten largest hold approximately 4.2%. The specimen was peripheral blood. These receptors all stem from a man aged 35 to 55 with acute or convalescent COVID-19.

This chain joins TRBV9 and TRBJ2-3; possible D gene TRBD2, 6 bases. The CDR3 has 15 amino acids. Germline loops: CDR1 SGDLS, CDR2 YYNGEE. Trimming stripped 4 bases from V and 0 bases from J, with 12 bases between. CDR3 sequence: CASSRGTPSTDTQYF. CDR3 sequence (DNA): TGTGCCAGCAGCCGGGGGACCCCTAGCACAGATACGCAGTATTTT.

This clone has only a few counts. This rearrangement joins TRBV7-9 to TRBJ2-7; possible D gene TRBD1, 6 bases. V was pared by 0 bases and J by 0 bases, with 9 bases between. The CDR3 runs 15 residues. Germline-derived CDR1 and CDR2 are SEHNR and FQNEAQ (reference sequence). The CDR3 is CASSLAGASSYEQYF. The DNA of the CDR3 is TGTGCCAGCAGCTTAGCGGGGGCCAGCTCCTACGAGCAGTACTTC.

The chain employs TRBV13 and TRBJ1-3, with D unresolved. V was shortened by 7 bases and J by 4 bases, with 11 bases between the two germline ends. The CDR3 is made up of 13 amino acids. From germline, CDR1 is PRHDT and CDR2 FYEKMQ (reference sequence). CDR3 nucleotide sequence: TGTGCCAGCACCACCTCCACAGGAAACACCATATATTTT. As protein: CASTTSTGNTIYF.

J is TRBJ1-2 and V is TRBV3-1 (or the pseudogene TRBV3-2); 8 bases map to TRBD1. With V trimmed by 4 bases and J by 6 bases, 4 bases remained unmatched. The germline V gene has CDR1 LGHDT and CDR2 YNNKEL (reference sequence). This CDR3 has 13 residues. The CDR3 nucleotides are TGTGCCAGCAGCCCGCAGGGGGCTGATGGCTACACCTTC. It codes for CASSPQGADGYTF.

The chain uses TRBV9 and TRBJ2-7, with D tentatively TRBD2 (6 bases). V was trimmed by 0 bases and J by 3 bases, leaving 7 bases between them. The germline V gene encodes CDR1 SGDLS and CDR2 YYNGEE. This CDR3 comprises 13 residues. The CDR3 DNA reads as TGTGCCAGCAGCGTAGTTAGCGGCTACGAGCAGTACTTC. Translating it yields CASSVVSGYEQYF.

This clone was observed a handful of times. The rearrangement links TRBV19 to TRBJ1-1; D gene uncertain. The V end lost 3 bases, the J end lost 5 bases, and 13 bases lay between the germline ends. The CDR3 sequence is 14 residues long. CDR1 is LNHDA and CDR2 is SQIVND in the germline V gene (reference sequence). CDR3 protein: CASSIRGSTTEAFF. The CDR3 DNA sequence: TGTGCCAGTAGTATTCGGGGATCAACAACTGAAGCTTTCTTT. The whole variable domain, remainder taken from reference TRBV19 and TRBJ1-1, is DGGITQSPKYLFRKEGQNVTLSCEQNLNHDAMYWYRQDPGQGLRLIYYSQIVNDFQKGDIAEGYSVSREKKESFPLTVTSAQKNPTAFYLCASSIRGSTTEAFFGQGTRLTVV.